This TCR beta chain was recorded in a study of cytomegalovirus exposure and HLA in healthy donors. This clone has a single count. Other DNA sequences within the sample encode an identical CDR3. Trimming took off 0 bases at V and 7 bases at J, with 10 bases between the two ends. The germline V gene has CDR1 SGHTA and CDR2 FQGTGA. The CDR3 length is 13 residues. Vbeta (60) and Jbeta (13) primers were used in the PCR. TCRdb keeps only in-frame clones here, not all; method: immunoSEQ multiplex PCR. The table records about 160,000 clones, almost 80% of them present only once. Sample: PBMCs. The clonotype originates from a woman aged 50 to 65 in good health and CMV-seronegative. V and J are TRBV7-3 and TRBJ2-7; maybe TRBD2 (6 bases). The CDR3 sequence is CASSLTFAGEQYF. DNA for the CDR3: TGTGCCAGCAGCTTAACTTTCGCGGGGGAGCAGTACTTC.